This TCR beta chain was recovered during a study of blood T cells in healthy people across ages. About this clonotype: The antigen is undetermined.

CDR1 is SNHLY, CDR2 FYNNEI, per germline. V shed 9 bases, J shed 11 bases, and the junction held 13 bases outside the gene matches. CDR3 length: 13 residues. Whole-study results and caveats: Total diversity from one million sequenced T cells was likely underestimated. Unknown CMV status may confound age-related changes in expanded clones. More naive CD4+ cells and higher diversity marked long-lived donors relative to aged donors.

Primers used in a second PCR of roughly 7 to 12 cycles were a sample-barcoded 5' primer and a J-beta primer mix. Each CDR3 protein gets one entry after TCRdb re-called the 5' RACE reads with MiXCR. This sample has hundreds of thousands of distinct CDR3 sequences, with 40% to 60% found just once. The material sequenced was blood. The TCR sequence derives from a man aged 30-40 years in good health. The V and J genes are TRBV2 and TRBJ2-5, with 9 bases fitting TRBD1. As DNA, the CDR3 is TGTGCCAGTATTAGGACAGGGGACAATGAGCAGTACTTC. It translates to CASIRTGDNEQYF.